One sample yielded the 6 T cell receptor beta chains listed below, sequenced in a study of blood T cell repertoires in COVID-19 (dated by TCRdb to 2018 to 2020). The library was made by the immunoSEQ multiplex PCR assay. As stored in TCRdb, this immuneACCESS dataset retains in-frame rearrangements with V and J assigned. A fraction of the clones does not appear; measured against another copy, unresolved V genes explain less than half of the discrepancy, and the remainder lacks a known reason. The sample table contains 150,000 or so clones; only one count was recorded for over 75% of them. 5.5% to 8.5% of the sample lies in the top ten. The sequenced material came from PBMCs or T cells enriched from blood (not recorded which). The receptors were sampled from a woman between 45 and 65 years old who had recovered from COVID-19.

J is TRBJ2-2 and V is TRBV5-1; 11 nucleotides match TRBD1. The V segment lost 3 bases and the J segment 6 bases; nucleotides outside the gene matches: 10. CDR3 length equals 17 residues. Germline V gene lookup returns CDR1 SGHRS and CDR2 YFSETQ. CDR3 region: CASSWLGLGQGAGELFF. CDR3 bases: TGCGCCAGCAGCTGGCTAGGCTTGGGACAGGGGGCCGGGGAGCTGTTTTTT.

This clone has a single count. The rearrangement uses TRBV6-4 and TRBJ2-1, with 10 bases identical to TRBD2. Germline CDR1 and CDR2: MRHNA and SNTAGT. This CDR3 has 15 amino acids. J lost 9 bases, V lost 6 bases, and 11 bases had no gene match. The DNA of the CDR3 is TGTGCCAGCAGCCCCACTAGCGGGACTTACGCTGAGCAGTTCTTC. Amino acid sequence: CASSPTSGTYAEQFF.

Regarding this clone: The same CDR3 also results from other DNA sequences found in this sample. The rearrangement uses TRBV5-1 and TRBJ1-1; perhaps TRBD1 as D (5 bases). The CDR3 consists of 14 residues. CDR1 SGHRS and CDR2 YFSETQ come from the germline V gene. V dropped 0 bases and J dropped 2 bases, with 8 bases sitting between them. CDR3 coding DNA: TGCGCCAGCAGCTTGGCCGGGGGTAACACTGAAGCTTTCTTT. It codes for CASSLAGGNTEAFF.

The V call is TRBV27, the J call TRBJ1-3; 7 bases agree with TRBD1. The germline V gene encodes CDR1 MNHEY and CDR2 SMNVEV (reference sequence). V trimming: 2 bases; J trimming: 4 bases; junction bases outside the gene matches: 5. This CDR3 contains 15 residues. The chain's CDR3 is CASSLRQGAGNTIYF. In DNA, the CDR3 is TGTGCCAGCAGTTTACGACAGGGTGCCGGAAACACCATATATTTT.

This clone appeared a single time. The chain combines TRBV5-4 with TRBJ1-3, with D perhaps TRBD1 (5 bases). Trimming cost V 5 bases and J 0 bases, with 12 bases left between them. The germline gives CDR1 SGHNT, CDR2 YYREEE (reference sequence). The CDR3 loop spans 15 amino acids. CDR3 sequence reads: CASRRDFYSGNTIYF. The CDR3 region has the DNA TGTGCCAGCAGGAGGGACTTCTACTCTGGAAACACCATATATTTT.

The chain carries TRBV19 and TRBJ1-1; a weak D match, TRBD1 (5 bases). V dropped 7 bases and J dropped 3 bases, with 15 bases sitting between them. Per germline, CDR1 LNHDA and CDR2 SQIVND (reference sequence). The CDR3 length is 14 residues. The CDR3 bases are TGTGCCAGTACCTCATTGGGGGGATACACTGAAGCTTTCTTT. The encoded protein is CASTSLGGYTEAFF.